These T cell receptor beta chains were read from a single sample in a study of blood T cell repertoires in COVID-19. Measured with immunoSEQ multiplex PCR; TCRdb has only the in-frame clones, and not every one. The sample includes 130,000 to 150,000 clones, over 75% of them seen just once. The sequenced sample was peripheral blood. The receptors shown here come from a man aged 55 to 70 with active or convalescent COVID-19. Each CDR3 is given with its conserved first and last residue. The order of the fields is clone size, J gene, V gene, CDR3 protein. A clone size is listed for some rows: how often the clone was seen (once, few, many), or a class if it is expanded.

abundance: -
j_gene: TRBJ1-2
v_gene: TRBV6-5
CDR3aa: CASSYGRRNYGYTF

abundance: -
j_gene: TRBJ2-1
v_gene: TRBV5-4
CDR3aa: CASSSFLAGEYEQFF

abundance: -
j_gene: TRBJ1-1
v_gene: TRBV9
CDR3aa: CASSVSSNTEAFF

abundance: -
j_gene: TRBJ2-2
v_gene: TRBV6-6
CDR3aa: CASKRGTGELFF

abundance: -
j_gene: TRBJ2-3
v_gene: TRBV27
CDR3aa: CASSIIHADTQYF

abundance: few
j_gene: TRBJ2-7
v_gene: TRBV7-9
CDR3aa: CASSQAGGRSYEQYF

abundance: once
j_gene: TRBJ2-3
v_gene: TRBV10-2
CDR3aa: CASSESRLAKDTQYF

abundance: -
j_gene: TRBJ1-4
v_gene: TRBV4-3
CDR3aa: CASSQVGTGYEKLFF

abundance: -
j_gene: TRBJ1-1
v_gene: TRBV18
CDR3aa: CASSPVRAEAFF

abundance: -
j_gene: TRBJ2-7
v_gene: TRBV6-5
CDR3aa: CASSERFNTYEQYF

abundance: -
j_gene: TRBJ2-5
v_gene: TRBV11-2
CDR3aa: CASSQPDRFVTQYF

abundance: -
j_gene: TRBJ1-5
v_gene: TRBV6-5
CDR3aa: CASSYSGVRQPQHF

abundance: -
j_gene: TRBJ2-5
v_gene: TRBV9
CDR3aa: CASSVGVAGYGETQYF

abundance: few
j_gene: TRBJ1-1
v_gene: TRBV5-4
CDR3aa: CASSAQQHNTEAFF

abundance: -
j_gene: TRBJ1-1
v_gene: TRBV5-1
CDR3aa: CASSLGMRQSEAFF

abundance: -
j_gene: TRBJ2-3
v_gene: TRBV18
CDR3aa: CASSPLAPDTQYF

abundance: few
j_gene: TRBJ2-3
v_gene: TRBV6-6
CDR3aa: CASSLAGRTDTQYF

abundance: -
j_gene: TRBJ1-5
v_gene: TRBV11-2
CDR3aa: CASSTGGQPQHF

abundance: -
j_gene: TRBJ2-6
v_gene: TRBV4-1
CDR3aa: CASSQPTGTGANVLTF

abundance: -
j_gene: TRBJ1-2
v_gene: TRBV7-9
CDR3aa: CASSIQGFIGGYTF

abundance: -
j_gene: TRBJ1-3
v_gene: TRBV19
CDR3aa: CASAGQGSSGNTIYF

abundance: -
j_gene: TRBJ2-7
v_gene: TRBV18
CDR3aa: CASSPRVGGDHEQYF

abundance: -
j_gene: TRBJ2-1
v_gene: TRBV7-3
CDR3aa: CASSSPPSNEQFF

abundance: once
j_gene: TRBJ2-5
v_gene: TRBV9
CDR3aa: CASSVEAQETQYF

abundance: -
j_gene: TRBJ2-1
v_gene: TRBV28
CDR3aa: CASSSDQWLNEQFF

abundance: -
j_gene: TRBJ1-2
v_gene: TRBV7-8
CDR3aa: CASSIIRNPQGYGYTF

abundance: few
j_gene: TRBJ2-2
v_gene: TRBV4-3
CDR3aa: CASSQEVQRRGELFF

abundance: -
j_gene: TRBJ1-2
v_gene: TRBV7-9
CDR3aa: CASSLVSYGYTF

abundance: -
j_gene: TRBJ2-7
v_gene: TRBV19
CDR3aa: CASSIEGTQYEQYF

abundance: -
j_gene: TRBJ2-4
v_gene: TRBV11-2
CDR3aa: CASSSGNRGSIQYF

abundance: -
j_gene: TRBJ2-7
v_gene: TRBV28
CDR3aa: CASRTILLEQYF

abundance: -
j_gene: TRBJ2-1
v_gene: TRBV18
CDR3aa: CASSPRGQGTDEQFF

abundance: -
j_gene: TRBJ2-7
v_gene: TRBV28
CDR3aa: CASSLIQDYEQYF

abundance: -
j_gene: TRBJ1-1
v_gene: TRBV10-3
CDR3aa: CAISVGRGNTEAFF

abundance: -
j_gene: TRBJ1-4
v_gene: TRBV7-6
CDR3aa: CASSRDRLNEKLFF

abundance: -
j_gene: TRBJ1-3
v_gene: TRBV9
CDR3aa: CASSVGGTINTIYF

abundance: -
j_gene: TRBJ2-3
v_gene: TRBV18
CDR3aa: CASVPSGHTDTQYF

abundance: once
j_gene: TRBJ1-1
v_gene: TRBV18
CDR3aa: CASQLQGVNTEAFF

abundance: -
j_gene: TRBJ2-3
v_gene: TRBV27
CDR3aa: CASSSTSPREAGDTQYF

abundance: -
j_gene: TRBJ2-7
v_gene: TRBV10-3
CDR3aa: CAIREQGTTYEQYF

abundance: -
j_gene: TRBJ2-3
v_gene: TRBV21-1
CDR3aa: CASSKDPLGALGTDTQYF

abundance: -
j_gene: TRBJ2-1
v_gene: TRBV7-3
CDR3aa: CASSGQSFGVRDEQFF